The 25 T cell receptor beta chains below were found in one sample sequenced in a study of cytomegalovirus exposure and HLA in healthy donors. Amplification used 60 Vbeta primers and 13 Jbeta primers. Profiling relied on immunoSEQ multiplex PCR, and the TCRdb table lists in-frame clones only, not all of them. The sample consists of 150,000 to 200,000 clones, roughly 80% of them appearing once. Sequencing used PBMCs. These receptors were collected from a female donor in good health and CMV-seronegative.

This clone was counted between two and nine times. The chain recombines TRBV18 with TRBJ2-5, with 9 bases aligning to TRBD1. The CDR3 length is 17 residues. Germline V gene data show CDR1 as KGHSH and CDR2 as LQKENI. V was pared by 2 bases and J by 0 bases, with 7 bases of the junction left unmatched. CDR3 nucleotides: TGTGCCAGCTCACCAAACTCAGGACAGGGGTACCAAGAGACCCAGTACTTC. The encoded protein is CASSPNSGQGYQETQYF.

This chain uses TRBV6-6 with TRBJ2-7; tentatively, D is TRBD1 (7 bases). V was cut by 2 bases and J by 5 bases, with 13 bases left in between. Germline CDR1 and CDR2: MNHNY and SVGAGI (reference sequence). The CDR3 totals 14 residues. The CDR3 protein is CASSYATGRNEQYF. The CDR3 DNA reads as TGTGCCAGCAGTTACGCGACAGGGAGGAACGAGCAGTACTTC.

In nucleotides, the CDR3 is TGTGCCAGCACCAGACAGGGGGCCGGAGAGACCCAGTACTTC. Protein: CASTRQGAGETQYF. The chain joins TRBV25-1 to TRBJ2-5; 10 bases fit TRBD1. CDR1 is MGHDK, CDR2 SYGVNS, per germline. The J segment lost 4 bases and the V segment lost 7 bases, leaving 6 bases of the junction unmatched. This CDR3 spans 14 amino acids.

The chain recombines TRBV2 with TRBJ1-1; 8 bases fit TRBD1. This CDR3 has 17 residues. V shed 7 bases, J shed 1 base, and the junction held 14 bases outside the gene matches. CDR1 is SNHLY and CDR2 is FYNNEI in the germline V gene. CDR3 bases: TGTGCCAGCACCGAGACAGGGGCCGTTCGTTCGAACACTGAAGCTTTCTTT. Encoded protein: CASTETGAVRSNTEAFF.

The chain uses TRBV19 and TRBJ2-1, with D possibly TRBD1 on 6 matching bases. Between the trimmed V and J ends, which lost 2 bases and 7 bases, there was a span of 12 bases. Looked up from germline, CDR1 is LNHDA and CDR2 is SQIVND (reference sequence). There are 14 residues in the CDR3. This chain's CDR3 is CASSIPQGTNEQFF. The DNA for the CDR3 is TGTGCCAGTAGTATACCACAGGGTACGAATGAGCAGTTCTTC.

The chain combines TRBV9 with TRBJ1-1; unclear D gene. There are 15 residues in the CDR3. Germline V gene lookup returns CDR1 SGDLS and CDR2 YYNGEE. Trimming removed 0 bases at V and 0 bases at J, with 9 bases between. CDR3: CASSVDPVMNTEAFF. The CDR3 DNA reads TGTGCCAGCAGCGTAGATCCGGTGATGAACACTGAAGCTTTCTTT.

In DNA form, the CDR3 reads TGTGCCAGCAGCGTAGGACTAGCGGGATATTATGAGCAGTTCTTC. As protein: CASSVGLAGYYEQFF. This sequence joins TRBV5-6 and TRBJ2-1, with 12 bases identical to TRBD2. In germline, CDR1 is SGHDT, CDR2 YYEEEE. This CDR3 comprises 15 residues. The ends lost 4 bases at V and 8 bases at J; junction bases unmatched: 7.

DNA for the CDR3: TGTGCCAGCTCATCAACGTTGGCGGGGGGTCATGAGCAGTTCTTC. This gives the protein CASSSTLAGGHEQFF. The V and J genes are TRBV18 and TRBJ2-1; 8 positions agree with TRBD2. The CDR3 has 15 amino acids. Germline loops: CDR1 KGHSH, CDR2 LQKENI. Germline trimming cut 5 bases from V and 8 bases from J; bases unmatched to any gene: 11.

The chain couples TRBV5-1 to TRBJ2-3; D perhaps matches TRBD1 (6 bases). Germline V gene lookup returns CDR1 SGHRS and CDR2 YFSETQ. The CDR3 is made up of 14 amino acids. Trimming took off 2 bases at V and 0 bases at J, with 7 bases between the two ends. The CDR3 sequence: CASSFQGSTDTQYF. Written as DNA, the CDR3 is TGCGCCAGCAGCTTCCAGGGGAGCACAGATACGCAGTATTTT.

The chain combines TRBV5-4 with TRBJ1-6; 10 bases line up with TRBD1. The CDR3 has 14 amino acids. Germline CDR1 SGHNT, CDR2 YYREEE (reference sequence). J gave up 8 bases and V 4 bases, and 3 bases lay outside the gene matches. This CDR3 is CASSRGQGDSPLHF. The DNA of the CDR3 is TGTGCCAGCAGCCGAGGACAGGGGGATTCACCCCTCCACTTT.

V is TRBV5-4 and J is TRBJ1-3; D may be TRBD1 (6 bases). Trimming cost V 0 bases and J 4 bases, with 11 bases left between them. Germline CDR1 SGHNT, CDR2 YYREEE (reference sequence). The CDR3 consists of 15 residues. CDR3 amino acids: CASSLDRVRGNTIYF. The CDR3 nucleotides are TGTGCCAGCAGCTTGGACAGGGTGAGGGGAAACACCATATATTTT. Full variable domain (missing parts from reference TRBV5-4 and TRBJ1-3): ETGVTQSPTHLIKTRGQQVTLRCSSQSGHNTVSWYQQALGQGPQFIFQYYREEENGRGNFPPRFSGLQFPNYSSELNVNALELDDSALYLCASSLDRVRGNTIYFGEGSWLTVV.

The chain has TRBV18 and TRBJ2-7; perhaps TRBD2 as D (6 bases). The CDR3 is 12 residues long. The germline V gene encodes CDR1 KGHSH and CDR2 LQKENI. Trimming took 3 bases from V and 6 from J, leaving 9 bases between them. For the CDR3, the DNA is TGTGCCAGCTCACCTGGAGGGACCGAGCAGTACTTC. Amino acid sequence: CASSPGGTEQYF.

The CDR3 coding sequence is TGTGCCAGCAGCTTACTTAGCACAGATACGCAGTATTTT. Residues: CASSLLSTDTQYF. The chain uses TRBV5-8 and TRBJ2-3, with D hard to call. The CDR3 is 13 amino acids. CDR1 and CDR2 (germline): SGHTS, YDEGEE. V lost 2 bases, J lost 0 bases, and 4 bases lay in between. Variable domain in full (rest from reference TRBV5-8 and TRBJ2-3): EAGVTQSPTHLIKTRGQQATLRCSPISGHTSVYWYQQALGLGLQFLLWYDEGEERNRGNFPPRFSGRQFPNYSSELNVNALELEDSALYLCASSLLSTDTQYFGPGTRLTVL.

The chain's CDR3 is CASRSYGTGEETQYF. CDR3 sequence (DNA): TGTGCCAGCAGATCATACGGGACAGGGGAAGAGACCCAGTACTTC. The chain couples TRBV28 to TRBJ2-5, with 10 nucleotides matching TRBD1. CDR3 size: 15 residues. V lost 6 bases to trimming and J lost 3 bases; unmatched junction nucleotides: 7. Germline V CDR1 and CDR2: MDHEN, SYDVKM.

This rearrangement joins TRBV19 to TRBJ1-5, with a weak D call TRBD1 (6 bases). From germline, CDR1 is LNHDA and CDR2 SQIVND (reference sequence). The ends were cut back, 6 bases at V and 6 bases at J, with 18 bases in the middle. The CDR3 is made up of 15 amino acids. CDR3 region: CASSPAGGLGQPQHF. The CDR3 coding sequence is TGTGCCAGTAGCCCCGCGGGGGGGCTCGGTCAGCCCCAGCATTTT.

The rearrangement joins TRBV19 to TRBJ1-1; TRBD1 agrees at 7 bases. From germline, CDR1 is LNHDA and CDR2 SQIVND (reference sequence). Trimming took 6 bases from V and 3 from J; bases not matched to a gene: 7. This CDR3 comprises 14 residues. CDR3 loop: CASSQTGWDTEAFF. For the CDR3, the DNA is TGTGCCAGTAGCCAGACAGGGTGGGACACTGAAGCTTTCTTT.

In its sample, this clone was seen a few times. The V gene is TRBV7-6, the J gene TRBJ1-1; no definite D call. The CDR3 covers 14 residues. The V and J ends lost 1 base and 5 bases respectively, with 11 bases between them. Germline V gives CDR1 SGHVS, CDR2 FNYEAQ. The CDR3 nucleotides read TGTGCCAGCAGCTTAGGAACCGGGAGGACTGAAGCTTTCTTT. It is translated as CASSLGTGRTEAFF.

The V gene is TRBV6-5, the J gene TRBJ1-4; D is perhaps TRBD1 (5 bases). Germline assignment: CDR1 MNHEY and CDR2 SVGAGI. This CDR3 is built from 16 residues. Between the trimmed V and J ends, which lost 0 bases and 7 bases, there was a span of 15 bases. The CDR3: CASSYSSPPQGEKLFF. As DNA, the CDR3 is TGTGCCAGCAGTTACTCGTCACCCCCCCAGGGTGAAAAACTGTTTTTT.

The chain recombines TRBV9 with TRBJ1-5, with a possible D match to TRBD1 (6 bases). V lost 0 bases, J lost 3 bases, and 10 bases lay in between. The CDR3 has 15 residues. The germline gives CDR1 SGDLS, CDR2 YYNGEE. The CDR3 DNA sequence: TGTGCCAGCAGCGTAGGGGGGGGCCCCAATCAGCCCCAGCATTTT. Residues: CASSVGGGPNQPQHF.

This sequence joins TRBV9 and TRBJ2-1, with 12 bases fitting TRBD2. This CDR3 is 16 amino acids long. Losses at the gene ends were 2 bases for V and 1 base for J; bases not matched to a gene: 1. Germline CDR1 reads SGDLS; CDR2 reads YYNGEE. CDR3 loop: CASSVLAGGSYNEQFF. The CDR3 nucleotides read TGTGCCAGCAGCGTCCTAGCGGGGGGGTCCTACAATGAGCAGTTCTTC.

The V and J genes are TRBV30 and TRBJ1-2, with 9 bases that match TRBD1. Germline V CDR1 and CDR2: GTSNPN, SVGIG (reference sequence). The CDR3 is 13 amino acids. The V and J ends lost 2 bases and 5 bases, in that order; junction bases with no gene match: 3. CDR3 nucleotide sequence: TGTGCCTGGAGTCCGGACAGGGGATATGGCTACACCTTC. This encodes CAWSPDRGYGYTF. The full variable domain, rest sourced from reference TRBV30 and TRBJ1-2, is SQTIHQWPATLVQPVGSPLSLECTVEGTSNPNLYWYRQAAGRGLQLLFYSVGIGQISSEVPQNLSASRPQDRQFILSSKKLLLSDSGFYLCAWSPDRGYGYTFGSGTRLTVV.

The rearrangement links TRBV18 to TRBJ1-2, with 8 bases aligning to TRBD1. The CDR3 extends over 15 amino acids. The V gene's germline CDR1 is KGHSH and CDR2 LQKENI. The V gene end was trimmed by 3 bases and the J gene end by 5 bases; junction bases not matched to a gene: 8. The CDR3 here is CASSPAPGQEYGYTF. DNA for the CDR3: TGTGCCAGCTCACCGGCCCCGGGACAGGAATATGGCTACACCTTC.

The chain has TRBV5-1 and TRBJ2-7; TRBD1 might be the D (5 bases). Between the trimmed V and J ends, which lost 4 bases and 4 bases, there was a span of 18 bases. The germline V gene encodes CDR1 SGHRS and CDR2 YFSETQ. This CDR3 has 15 residues. CDR3 DNA: TGCGCCAGCAGCACCAGTAGGGGATCTCCTTACGAGCAGTACTTC. Translated: CASSTSRGSPYEQYF.

V and J are TRBV5-1 and TRBJ2-1, with TRBD2 as a possible D gene (6 bases). The CDR3 length is 11 residues. V was clipped by 5 bases and J by 10 bases, with 10 bases between them. Per germline, CDR1 SGHRS and CDR2 YFSETQ. Written as DNA, the CDR3 is TGCGCCAGCAGAGGGGAGGAGGAGCAGTTCTTC. Translated: CASRGEEEQFF.

J is TRBJ1-1 and V is TRBV19; D gene uncertain. Germline assignment: CDR1 LNHDA and CDR2 SQIVND (reference sequence). V gave up 6 bases and J gave up 6 bases, with 17 bases separating them. The CDR3 extends over 14 amino acids. DNA of the CDR3: TGTGCCAGTAGCCGAGCCGGCGGATCTGCTGAAGCTTTCTTT. The encoded protein is CASSRAGGSAEAFF.